Listed below are T cell receptor beta chains from one sample, sequenced in a study of cytomegalovirus exposure and HLA in healthy donors. The assay was immunoSEQ multiplex PCR, and TCRdb's table has in-frame clones only and misses some. The table for this sample gives some 110,000 clones. The sample was PBMCs. These TCRs come from a man aged 30-40 years in good health and CMV-seronegative. Each CDR3 is given with its conserved first and last residue. Fields, in order: V gene, D gene, J gene, CDR3 protein, CDR3 DNA. A D gene is named only where the DNA matches it firmly.

v_gene: TRBV19; d_gene: TRBD1; j_gene: TRBJ1-5; CDR3aa: CASSSRQGRGNQPQHF; CDR3nt: TGTGCCAGTAGTAGCCGACAGGGGAGAGGCAATCAGCCCCAGCATTTT
v_gene: TRBV9; d_gene: TRBD1; j_gene: TRBJ2-4; CDR3aa: CASSDSLGTGWNIQYF; CDR3nt: TGTGCCAGCAGTGACTCGCTGGGGACAGGGTGGAACATTCAGTACTTC
v_gene: TRBV27; d_gene: -; j_gene: TRBJ1-2; CDR3aa: CASSLKGDSYGYTF; CDR3nt: TGTGCCAGCAGTTTAAAGGGAGATAGCTATGGCTACACCTTC
v_gene: TRBV4-1; d_gene: -; j_gene: TRBJ2-2; CDR3aa: CASSQERGENTGELFF; CDR3nt: TGCGCCAGCAGCCAAGAAAGAGGAGAGAACACCGGGGAGCTGTTTTTT
v_gene: TRBV6-6; d_gene: TRBD1; j_gene: TRBJ1-1; CDR3aa: CASTRQGNTEAFF; CDR3nt: TGTGCCAGCACCCGACAGGGGAACACTGAAGCTTTCTTT
v_gene: TRBV7-2; d_gene: -; j_gene: TRBJ1-2; CDR3aa: CASSYLQGLGGYTF; CDR3nt: TGTGCCAGCAGTTACCTTCAGGGATTGGGTGGCTACACCTTC
v_gene: TRBV7-9; d_gene: TRBD1; j_gene: TRBJ2-1; CDR3aa: CASSARDREQFF; CDR3nt: TGTGCCAGCAGCGCCCGGGACAGGGAGCAGTTCTTC
v_gene: TRBV27; d_gene: TRBD1; j_gene: TRBJ2-7; CDR3aa: CASSTSGQGIYEQYF; CDR3nt: TGTGCCAGCAGCACATCGGGACAGGGGATTTACGAGCAGTACTTC
v_gene: TRBV6-6; d_gene: TRBD1; j_gene: TRBJ2-7; CDR3aa: CASSLPGTGIEQYF; CDR3nt: TGTGCCAGCAGCCTCCCCGGGACAGGGATCGAGCAGTACTTC
v_gene: TRBV11-2; d_gene: -; j_gene: TRBJ1-2; CDR3aa: CASSFLGPRQGYTF; CDR3nt: TGTGCCAGCAGCTTTCTGGGGCCTAGGCAGGGCTACACCTTC
v_gene: TRBV5-4; d_gene: -; j_gene: TRBJ2-1; CDR3aa: CASSLATYNEQFF; CDR3nt: TGTGCCAGCAGCTTGGCGACTTACAATGAGCAGTTCTTC
v_gene: TRBV4-1; d_gene: -; j_gene: TRBJ1-2; CDR3aa: CASRRWRRYTF; CDR3nt: TGCGCCAGCCGGCGGTGGCGTCGCTACACCTTC
v_gene: TRBV7-2; d_gene: -; j_gene: TRBJ2-3; CDR3aa: CASSFVPDTQYF; CDR3nt: TGTGCCAGCAGCTTCGTCCCAGATACGCAGTATTTT
v_gene: TRBV25-1; d_gene: TRBD1; j_gene: TRBJ1-4; CDR3aa: CASAGTVYEKLFF; CDR3nt: TGTGCCAGCGCAGGGACAGTCTATGAAAAACTGTTTTTT
v_gene: TRBV5-1; d_gene: -; j_gene: TRBJ2-5; CDR3aa: CASSLAPAGRETQYF; CDR3nt: TGCGCCAGCAGCTTGGCCCCGGCAGGGAGGGAGACCCAGTACTTC
v_gene: TRBV5-1; d_gene: -; j_gene: TRBJ2-1; CDR3aa: CASSSGSSYNEQFF; CDR3nt: TGCGCCAGCAGCTCGGGTAGCTCCTACAATGAGCAGTTCTTC
v_gene: TRBV19; d_gene: -; j_gene: TRBJ2-1; CDR3aa: CASSSRLSSYNEQFF; CDR3nt: TGTGCCAGTAGTTCACGACTTAGCTCCTACAATGAGCAGTTCTTC
v_gene: TRBV6-5; d_gene: -; j_gene: TRBJ2-3; CDR3aa: CASSYRGARADTQYF; CDR3nt: TGTGCCAGCAGTTACCGGGGGGCTAGGGCAGATACGCAGTATTTT